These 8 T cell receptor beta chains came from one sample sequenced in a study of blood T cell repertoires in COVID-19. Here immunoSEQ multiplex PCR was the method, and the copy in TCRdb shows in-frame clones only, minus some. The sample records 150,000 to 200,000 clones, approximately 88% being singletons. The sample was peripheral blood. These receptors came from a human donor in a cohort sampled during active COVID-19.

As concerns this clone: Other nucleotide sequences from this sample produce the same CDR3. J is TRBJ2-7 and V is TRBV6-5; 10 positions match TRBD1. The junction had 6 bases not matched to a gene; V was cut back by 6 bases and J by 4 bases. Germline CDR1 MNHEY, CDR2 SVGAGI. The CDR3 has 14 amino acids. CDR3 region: CASRRGQGSYEQYF. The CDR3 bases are TGTGCCAGCAGGAGGGGACAGGGGAGTTACGAGCAGTACTTC.

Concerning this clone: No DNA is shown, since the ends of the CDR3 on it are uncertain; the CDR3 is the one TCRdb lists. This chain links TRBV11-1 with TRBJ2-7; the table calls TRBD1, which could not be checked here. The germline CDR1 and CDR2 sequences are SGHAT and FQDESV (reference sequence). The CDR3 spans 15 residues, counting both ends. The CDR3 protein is CASSLLFGPGGEQYF.

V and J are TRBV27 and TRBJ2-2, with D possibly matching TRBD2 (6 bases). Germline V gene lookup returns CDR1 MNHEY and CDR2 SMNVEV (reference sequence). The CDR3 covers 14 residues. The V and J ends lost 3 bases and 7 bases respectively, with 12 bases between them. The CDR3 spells CASSFSRGVGELFF. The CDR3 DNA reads TGTGCCAGCAGTTTCAGCCGCGGGGTCGGGGAGCTGTTTTTT.

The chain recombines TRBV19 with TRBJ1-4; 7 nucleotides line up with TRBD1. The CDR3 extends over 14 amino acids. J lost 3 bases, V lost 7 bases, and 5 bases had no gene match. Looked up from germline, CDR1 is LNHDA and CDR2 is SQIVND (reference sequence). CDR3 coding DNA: TGTGCCAGTACCCCCGACAGGGCTAATGAAAAACTGTTTTTT. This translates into CASTPDRANEKLFF. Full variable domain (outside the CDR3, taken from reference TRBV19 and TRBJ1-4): DGGITQSPKYLFRKEGQNVTLSCEQNLNHDAMYWYRQDPGQGLRLIYYSQIVNDFQKGDIAEGYSVSREKKESFPLTVTSAQKNPTAFYLCASTPDRANEKLFFGSGTQLSVL.

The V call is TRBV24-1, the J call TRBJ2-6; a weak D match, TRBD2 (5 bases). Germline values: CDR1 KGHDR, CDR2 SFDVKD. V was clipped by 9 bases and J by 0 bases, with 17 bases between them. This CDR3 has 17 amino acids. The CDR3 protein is CATCPAERNSGANVLTF. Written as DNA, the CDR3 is TGTGCCACCTGCCCAGCGGAACGGAACTCTGGGGCCAACGTCCTGACTTTC.

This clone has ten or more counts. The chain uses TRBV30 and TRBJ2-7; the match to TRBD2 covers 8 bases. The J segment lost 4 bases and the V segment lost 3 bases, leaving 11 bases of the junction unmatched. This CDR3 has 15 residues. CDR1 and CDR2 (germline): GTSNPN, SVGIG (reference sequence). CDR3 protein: CAWSGRGGATYEQYF. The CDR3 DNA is TGTGCCTGGAGCGGCCGGGGGGGAGCGACTTACGAGCAGTACTTC.

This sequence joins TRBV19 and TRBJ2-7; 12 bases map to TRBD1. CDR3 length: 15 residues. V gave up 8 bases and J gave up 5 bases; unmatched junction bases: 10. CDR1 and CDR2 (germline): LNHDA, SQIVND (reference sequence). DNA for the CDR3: TGTGCCAGTGCCCCGGGACAGGGGGCTTGGAACGAGCAGTACTTC. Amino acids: CASAPGQGAWNEQYF.

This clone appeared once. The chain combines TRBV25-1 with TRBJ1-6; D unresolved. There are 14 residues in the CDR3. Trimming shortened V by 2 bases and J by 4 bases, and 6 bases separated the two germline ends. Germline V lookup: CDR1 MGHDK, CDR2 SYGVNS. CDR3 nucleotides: TGTGCCAGCAGTGAACCTTTGTATAATTCACCCCTCCACTTT. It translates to CASSEPLYNSPLHF. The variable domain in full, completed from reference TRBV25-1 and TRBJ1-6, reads EADIYQTPRYLVIGTGKKITLECSQTMGHDKMYWYQQDPGMELHLIHYSYGVNSTEKGDLSSESTVSRIRTEHFPLTLESARPSHTSQYLCASSEPLYNSPLHFGNGTRLTVT.